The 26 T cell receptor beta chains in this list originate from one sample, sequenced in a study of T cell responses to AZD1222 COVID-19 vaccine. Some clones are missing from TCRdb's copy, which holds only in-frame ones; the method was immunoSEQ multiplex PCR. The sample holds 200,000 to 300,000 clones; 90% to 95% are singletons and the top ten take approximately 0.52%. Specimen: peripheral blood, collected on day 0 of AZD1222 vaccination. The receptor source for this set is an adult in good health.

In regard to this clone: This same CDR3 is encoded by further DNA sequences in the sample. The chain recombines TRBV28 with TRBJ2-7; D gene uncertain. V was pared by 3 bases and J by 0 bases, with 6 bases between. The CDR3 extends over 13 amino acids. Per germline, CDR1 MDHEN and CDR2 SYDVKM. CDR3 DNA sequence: TGTGCCAGCAGTTTCAGGAGCTCCTACGAGCAGTACTTC. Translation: CASSFRSSYEQYF. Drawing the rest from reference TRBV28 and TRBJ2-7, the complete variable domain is DVKVTQSSRYLVKRTGEKVFLECVQDMDHENMFWYRQDPGLGLRLIYFSYDVKMKEKGDIPEGYSVSREKKERFSLILESASTNQTSMYLCASSFRSSYEQYFGPGTRLTVT.

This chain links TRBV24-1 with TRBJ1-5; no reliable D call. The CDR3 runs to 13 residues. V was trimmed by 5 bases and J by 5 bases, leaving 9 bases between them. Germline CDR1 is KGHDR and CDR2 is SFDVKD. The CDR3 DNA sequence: TGTGCCACCAGTGCCCTTCCTCATCAGCCCCAGCATTTT. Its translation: CATSALPHQPQHF.

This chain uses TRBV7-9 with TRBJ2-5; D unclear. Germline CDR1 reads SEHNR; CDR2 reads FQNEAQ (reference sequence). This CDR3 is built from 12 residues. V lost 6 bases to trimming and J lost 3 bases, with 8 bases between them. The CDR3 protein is CASSRYKETQYF. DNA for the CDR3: TGTGCCAGCAGTCGCTATAAAGAGACCCAGTACTTC.

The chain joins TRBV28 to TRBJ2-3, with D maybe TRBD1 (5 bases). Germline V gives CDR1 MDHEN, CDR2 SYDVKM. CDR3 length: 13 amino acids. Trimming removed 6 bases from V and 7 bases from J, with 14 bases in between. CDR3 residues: CASRPSDSYTQYF. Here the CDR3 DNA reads TGTGCCAGCAGGCCCTCCGACAGTTATACGCAGTATTTT. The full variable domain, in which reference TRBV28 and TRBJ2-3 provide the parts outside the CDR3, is DVKVTQSSRYLVKRTGEKVFLECVQDMDHENMFWYRQDPGLGLRLIYFSYDVKMKEKGDIPEGYSVSREKKERFSLILESASTNQTSMYLCASRPSDSYTQYFGPGTRLTVL.

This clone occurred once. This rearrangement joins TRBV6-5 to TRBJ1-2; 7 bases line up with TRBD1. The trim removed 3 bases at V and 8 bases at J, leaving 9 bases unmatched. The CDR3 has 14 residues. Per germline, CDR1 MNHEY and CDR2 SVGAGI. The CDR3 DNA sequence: TGTGCCAGCAGTTATTCGAGACAGGGTGAAGGCTACACCTTC. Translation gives CASSYSRQGEGYTF.

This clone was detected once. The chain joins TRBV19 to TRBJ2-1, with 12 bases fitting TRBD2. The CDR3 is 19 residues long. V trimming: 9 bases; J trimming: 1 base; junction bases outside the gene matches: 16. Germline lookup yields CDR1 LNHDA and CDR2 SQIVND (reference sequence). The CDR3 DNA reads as TGTGCCAGCACAATAGGTCTAGCGGGAGGGCTAAGGTCCTACAATGAGCAGTTCTTC. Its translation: CASTIGLAGGLRSYNEQFF.

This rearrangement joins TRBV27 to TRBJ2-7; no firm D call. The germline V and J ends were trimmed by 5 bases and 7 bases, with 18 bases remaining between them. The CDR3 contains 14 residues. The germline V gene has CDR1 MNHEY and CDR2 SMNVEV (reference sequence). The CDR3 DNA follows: TGTGCCAGCAGTCCGACCCCACTACCCGTAGAGCAGTACTTC. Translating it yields CASSPTPLPVEQYF.

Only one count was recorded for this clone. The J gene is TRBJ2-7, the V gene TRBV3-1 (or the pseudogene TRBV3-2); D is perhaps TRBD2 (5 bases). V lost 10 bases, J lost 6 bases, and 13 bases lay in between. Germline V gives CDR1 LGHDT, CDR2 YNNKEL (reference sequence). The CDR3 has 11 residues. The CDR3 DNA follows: TGTGCCACCCGGGGTAGCGCCGAGCAGTACTTC. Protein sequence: CATRGSAEQYF.

Here the CDR3 DNA reads TGCGCCAGCAGCCTACCCCAGGGGGCAACGAACACTGAAGCTTTCTTT. This encodes CASSLPQGATNTEAFF. This chain connects TRBV4-1 to TRBJ1-1, with TRBD1 matching over 8 bases. V dropped 4 bases and J dropped 1; count of bases not matched to a gene: 8. The CDR3 has 16 residues. CDR1 MGHRA and CDR2 YSYEKL come from the germline V gene.

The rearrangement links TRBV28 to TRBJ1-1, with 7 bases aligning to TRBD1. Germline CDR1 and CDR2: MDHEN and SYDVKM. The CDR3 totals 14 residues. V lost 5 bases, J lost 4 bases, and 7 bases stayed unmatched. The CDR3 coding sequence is TGTGCCAGCAGTGCCTACGGGACAGCCACTGAAGCTTTCTTT. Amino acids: CASSAYGTATEAFF. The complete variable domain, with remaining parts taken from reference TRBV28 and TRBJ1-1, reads DVKVTQSSRYLVKRTGEKVFLECVQDMDHENMFWYRQDPGLGLRLIYFSYDVKMKEKGDIPEGYSVSREKKERFSLILESASTNQTSMYLCASSAYGTATEAFFGQGTRLTVV.

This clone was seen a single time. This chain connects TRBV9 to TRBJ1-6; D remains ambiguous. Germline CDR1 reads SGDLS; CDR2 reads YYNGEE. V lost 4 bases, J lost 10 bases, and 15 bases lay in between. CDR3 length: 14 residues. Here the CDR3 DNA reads TGTGCCAGCAGCCCCCGGGAGGTGGGGTCACCCCTCCACTTT. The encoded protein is CASSPREVGSPLHF.

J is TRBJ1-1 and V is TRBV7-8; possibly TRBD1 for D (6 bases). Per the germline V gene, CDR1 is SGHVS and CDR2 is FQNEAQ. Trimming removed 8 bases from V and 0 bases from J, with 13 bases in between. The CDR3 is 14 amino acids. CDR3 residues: CASCYGTLNTEAFF. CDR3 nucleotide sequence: TGTGCCAGCTGCTATGGGACACTGAACACTGAAGCTTTCTTT. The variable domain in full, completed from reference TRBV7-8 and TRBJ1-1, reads GAGVSQSPRYKVAKRGQDVALRCDPISGHVSLFWYQQALGQGPEFLTYFQNEAQLDKSGLPSDRFFAERPEGSVSTLKIQRTQQEDSAVYLCASCYGTLNTEAFFGQGTRLTVV.

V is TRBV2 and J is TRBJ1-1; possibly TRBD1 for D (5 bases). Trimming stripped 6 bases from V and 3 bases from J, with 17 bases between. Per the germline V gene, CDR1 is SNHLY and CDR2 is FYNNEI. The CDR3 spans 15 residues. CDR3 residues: CASRVRGGADTEAFF. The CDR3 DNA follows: TGTGCCAGCAGGGTCCGCGGAGGGGCGGACACTGAAGCTTTCTTT.

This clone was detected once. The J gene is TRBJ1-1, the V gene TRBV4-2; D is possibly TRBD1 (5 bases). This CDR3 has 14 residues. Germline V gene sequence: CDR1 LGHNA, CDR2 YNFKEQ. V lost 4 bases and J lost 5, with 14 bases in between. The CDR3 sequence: CASSLESGGTEAFF. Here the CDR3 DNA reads TGTGCCAGCAGCCTCGAATCGGGGGGGACTGAAGCTTTCTTT.

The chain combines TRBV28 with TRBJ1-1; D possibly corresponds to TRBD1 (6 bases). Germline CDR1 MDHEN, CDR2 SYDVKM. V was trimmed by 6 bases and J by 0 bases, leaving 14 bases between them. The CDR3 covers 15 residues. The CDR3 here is CASRTGELVNTEAFF. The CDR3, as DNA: TGTGCCAGCAGGACAGGCGAATTGGTGAACACTGAAGCTTTCTTT.

CDR3 protein: CASSQVRRSEQFF. The CDR3 DNA follows: TGTGCCAGCAGCCAAGTTCGGCGGAGTGAGCAGTTCTTC. The J gene is TRBJ2-1, the V gene TRBV3-1 (or the pseudogene TRBV3-2), with D hard to call. V was shortened by 1 base and J by 9 bases, with 10 bases between the two germline ends. This CDR3 is built from 13 residues. Germline V gene sequence: CDR1 LGHDT, CDR2 YNNKEL (reference sequence).

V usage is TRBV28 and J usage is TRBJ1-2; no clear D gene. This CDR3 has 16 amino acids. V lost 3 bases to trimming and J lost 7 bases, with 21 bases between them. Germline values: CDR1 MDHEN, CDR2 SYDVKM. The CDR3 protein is CASSLTPRVPRGGYTF. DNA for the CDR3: TGTGCCAGCAGTTTGACTCCAAGGGTCCCACGGGGTGGCTACACCTTC.

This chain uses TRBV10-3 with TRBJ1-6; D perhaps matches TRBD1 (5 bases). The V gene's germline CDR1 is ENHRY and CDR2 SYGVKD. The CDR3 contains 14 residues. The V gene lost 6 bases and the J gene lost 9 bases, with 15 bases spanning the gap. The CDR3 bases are TGTGCCATCAGGTCGGGCACCGGGGGTTCACCCCTCCACTTT. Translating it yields CAIRSGTGGSPLHF.

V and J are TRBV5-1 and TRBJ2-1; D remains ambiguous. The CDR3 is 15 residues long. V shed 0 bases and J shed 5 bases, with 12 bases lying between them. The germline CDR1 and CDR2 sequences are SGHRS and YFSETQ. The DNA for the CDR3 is TGCGCCAGCAGCTTGGACAGCGTAGTACACAATGAGCAGTTCTTC. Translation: CASSLDSVVHNEQFF. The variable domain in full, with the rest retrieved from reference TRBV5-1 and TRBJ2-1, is KAGVTQTPRYLIKTRGQQVTLSCSPISGHRSVSWYQQTPGQGLQFLFEYFSETQRNKGNFPGRFSGRQFSNSRSEMNVSTLELGDSALYLCASSLDSVVHNEQFFGPGTRLTVL.

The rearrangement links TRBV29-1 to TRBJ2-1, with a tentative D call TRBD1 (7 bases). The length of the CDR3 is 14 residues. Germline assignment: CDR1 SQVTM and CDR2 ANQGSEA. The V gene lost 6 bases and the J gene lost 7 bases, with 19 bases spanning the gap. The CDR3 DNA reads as TGCAGCGTCACCCAGGGGGGCCTAGTAAATGAGCAGTTCTTC. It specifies CSVTQGGLVNEQFF.

The CDR3 sequence is CASSSEPSVINEQFF. In nucleotides, the CDR3 is TGCGCCAGCAGCTCGGAACCAAGTGTCATAAATGAGCAGTTCTTC. The V gene is TRBV5-1, the J gene TRBJ2-1; D not resolved. Deletions cut 3 bases from V and 7 bases from J, with 17 bases between. The germline gives CDR1 SGHRS, CDR2 YFSETQ. The CDR3 length is 15 residues. Looking up the rest from reference TRBV5-1 and TRBJ2-1 gives the full variable domain: KAGVTQTPRYLIKTRGQQVTLSCSPISGHRSVSWYQQTPGQGLQFLFEYFSETQRNKGNFPGRFSGRQFSNSRSEMNVSTLELGDSALYLCASSSEPSVINEQFFGPGTRLTVL.

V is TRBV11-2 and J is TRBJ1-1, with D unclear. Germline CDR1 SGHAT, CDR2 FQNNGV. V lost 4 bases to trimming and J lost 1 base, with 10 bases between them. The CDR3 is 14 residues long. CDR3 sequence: CASSWRGGNTEAFF. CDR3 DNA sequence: TGTGCCAGCAGCTGGCGGGGAGGGAACACTGAAGCTTTCTTT. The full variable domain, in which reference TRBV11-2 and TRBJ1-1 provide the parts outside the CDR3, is EAGVAQSPRYKIIEKRQSVAFWCNPISGHATLYWYQQILGQGPKLLIQFQNNGVVDDSQLPKDRFSAERLKGVDSTLKIQPAKLEDSAVYLCASSWRGGNTEAFFGQGTRLTVV.

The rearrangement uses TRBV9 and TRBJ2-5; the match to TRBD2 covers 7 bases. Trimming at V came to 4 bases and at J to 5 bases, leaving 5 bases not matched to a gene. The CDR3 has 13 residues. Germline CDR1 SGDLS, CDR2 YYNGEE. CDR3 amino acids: CASSPGREETQYF. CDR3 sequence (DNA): TGTGCCAGCAGCCCCGGGCGGGAGGAGACCCAGTACTTC. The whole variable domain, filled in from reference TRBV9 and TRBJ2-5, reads DSGVTQTPKHLITATGQRVTLRCSPRSGDLSVYWYQQSLDQGLQFLIQYYNGEERAKGNILERFSAQQFPDLHSELNLSSLELGDSALYFCASSPGREETQYFGPGTRLLVL.

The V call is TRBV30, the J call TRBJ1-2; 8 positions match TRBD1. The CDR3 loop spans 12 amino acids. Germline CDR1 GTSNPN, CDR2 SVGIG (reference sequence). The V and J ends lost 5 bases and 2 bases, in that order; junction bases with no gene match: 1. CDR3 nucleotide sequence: TGTGCCTGGGGGACAGGAAACTATGGCTACACCTTC. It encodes CAWGTGNYGYTF.

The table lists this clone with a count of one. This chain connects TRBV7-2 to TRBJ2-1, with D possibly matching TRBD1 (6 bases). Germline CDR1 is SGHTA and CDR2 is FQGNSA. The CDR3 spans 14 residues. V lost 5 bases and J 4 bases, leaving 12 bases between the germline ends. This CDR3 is CASSRTVLYNEQFF. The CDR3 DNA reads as TGTGCCAGCAGCCGGACAGTCCTTTACAATGAGCAGTTCTTC.

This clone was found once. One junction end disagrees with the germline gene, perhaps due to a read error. The CDR3 coding sequence is TGTGCCAGCACCGTAGGGAAGAATACTGGCTACACCTTC. As protein: CASTVGKNTGYTF. The chain combines TRBV9 with TRBJ1-2, with unresolved D. The CDR3 totals 13 residues. Germline V gives CDR1 SGDLS, CDR2 YYNGEE.